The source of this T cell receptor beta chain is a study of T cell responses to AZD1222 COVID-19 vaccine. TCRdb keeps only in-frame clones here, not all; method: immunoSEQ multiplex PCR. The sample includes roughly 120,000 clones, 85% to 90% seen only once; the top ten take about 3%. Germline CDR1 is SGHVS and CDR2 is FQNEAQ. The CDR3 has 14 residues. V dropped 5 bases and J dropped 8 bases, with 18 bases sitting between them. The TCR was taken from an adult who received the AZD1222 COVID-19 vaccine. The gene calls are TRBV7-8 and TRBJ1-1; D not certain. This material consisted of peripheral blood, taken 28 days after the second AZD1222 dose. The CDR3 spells CASSPPVDRGEAFF. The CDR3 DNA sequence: TGTGCCAGCAGCCCTCCGGTGGACCGGGGAGAAGCTTTCTTT.